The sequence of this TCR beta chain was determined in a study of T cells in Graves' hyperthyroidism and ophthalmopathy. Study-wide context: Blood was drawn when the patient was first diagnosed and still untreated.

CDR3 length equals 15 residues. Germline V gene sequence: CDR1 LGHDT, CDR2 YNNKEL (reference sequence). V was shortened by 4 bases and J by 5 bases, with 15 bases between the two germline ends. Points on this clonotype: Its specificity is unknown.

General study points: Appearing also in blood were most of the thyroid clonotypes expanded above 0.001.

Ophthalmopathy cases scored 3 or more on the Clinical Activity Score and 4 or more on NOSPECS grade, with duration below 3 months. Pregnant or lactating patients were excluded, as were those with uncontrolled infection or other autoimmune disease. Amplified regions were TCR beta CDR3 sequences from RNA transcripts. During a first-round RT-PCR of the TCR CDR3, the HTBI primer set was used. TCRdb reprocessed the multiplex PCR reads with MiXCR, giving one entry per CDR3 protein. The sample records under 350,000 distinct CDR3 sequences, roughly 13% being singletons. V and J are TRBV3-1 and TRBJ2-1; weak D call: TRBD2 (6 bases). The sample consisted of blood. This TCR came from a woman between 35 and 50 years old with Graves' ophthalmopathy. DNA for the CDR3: TGTGCCAGCAGCCTCGCCGGGACTCGAAACAATGAGCAGTTCTTC. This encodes CASSLAGTRNNEQFF.